The following is a T cell receptor beta chain sequence with its context. The antigen remains unidentified. These data belong to a study of cytomegalovirus exposure and HLA in healthy donors. Overall study findings and caveats: TCR beta sequences numbering 16,951 were associated with HLA alleles at 0.05 false discovery rate in a later analysis.

Primers included in the PCR were 60 Vbeta and 13 Jbeta primers. Assay: immunoSEQ multiplex PCR; the TCRdb copy retains only in-frame clones and omits some. Recorded here are around 140,000 clones; the top ten clones represent around 1.5%. V was cut by 0 bases and J by 5 bases, with 11 bases left in between. The CDR3 runs to 14 residues. Germline CDR1 SGDLS, CDR2 YYNGEE. Sequencing input: PBMCs. V and J are TRBV9 and TRBJ1-1; D is unclear. The clonotype comes from a woman aged 45-60 years in good health and CMV-seronegative. The CDR3: CASSVAGRLTEAFF. CDR3 in DNA: TGTGCCAGCAGCGTAGCGGGGAGGTTGACTGAAGCTTTCTTT.